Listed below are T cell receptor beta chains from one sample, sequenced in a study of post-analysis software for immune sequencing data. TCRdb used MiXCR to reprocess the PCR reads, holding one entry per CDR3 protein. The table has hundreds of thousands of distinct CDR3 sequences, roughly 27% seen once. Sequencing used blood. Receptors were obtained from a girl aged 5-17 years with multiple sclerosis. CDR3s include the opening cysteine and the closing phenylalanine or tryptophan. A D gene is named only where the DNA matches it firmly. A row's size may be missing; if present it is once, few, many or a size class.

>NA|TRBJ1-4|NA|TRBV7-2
TGTGCCAGCAGCTTAGAGGGCCAGGAGCATGAAAAACTGTTTTTT
CASSLEGQEHEKLFF
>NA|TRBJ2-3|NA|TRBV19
TGTGCCAGTAGTATAGATAGGCATGCCGGGGGTACGCAGTATTTT
CASSIDRHAGGTQYF
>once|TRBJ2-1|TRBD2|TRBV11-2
TGTGCCAGCAGCTACGAACTAGCGTACTCCTACAATGAGCAGTTCTTC
CASSYELAYSYNEQFF
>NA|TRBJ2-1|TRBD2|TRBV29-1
TGCAGCATGGTGGGACTAGCCCCCAATGAGCAGTTCTTC
CSMVGLAPNEQFF
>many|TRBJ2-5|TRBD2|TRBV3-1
TGTGCCAGCAGCCCTAGCGGGAGGGCCGCAGAGACCCAGTACTTC
CASSPSGRAAETQYF
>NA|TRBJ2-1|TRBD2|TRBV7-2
TGTGCCAGCAGCCCCAAAGCGGGAAGTCCCTACAATGAGCAGTTCTTC
CASSPKAGSPYNEQFF
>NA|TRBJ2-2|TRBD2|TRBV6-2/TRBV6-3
TGTGCCAGCTTCGAGAGCGGGAGACCCGGGGAGCTGTTTTTT
CASFESGRPGELFF
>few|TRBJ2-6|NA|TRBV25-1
TGTGCCAGCAGTGACCGATATTTGGGGTCTGGGGCCAACGTCCTGACTTTC
CASSDRYLGSGANVLTF
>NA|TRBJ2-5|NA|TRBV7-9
TGTGCCAGCAGCTTAGCTCTGGGATGGGAGACCCAGTACTTC
CASSLALGWETQYF
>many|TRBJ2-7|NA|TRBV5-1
TGCGCCAGCAGCTCCTCAGGGGTCTACGAGCAGTACTTC
CASSSSGVYEQYF
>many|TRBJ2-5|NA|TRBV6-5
TGTGCCAGCACCGGGGATTCAAGGACCCAGTACTTC
CASTGDSRTQYF
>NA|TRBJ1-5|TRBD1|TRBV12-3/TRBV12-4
TGTGCCAGTCGACAGGGGGTAAATCAGCCCCAGCATTTT
CASRQGVNQPQHF
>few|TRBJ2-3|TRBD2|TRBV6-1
TGTGCCAGCAGTGACGGGACTAGTTCTACGCAGTATTTT
CASSDGTSSTQYF
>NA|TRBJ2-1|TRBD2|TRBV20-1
TGCAGTGCGAGGACTAGCGGGAGCAGCGAGCAGTTCTTC
CSARTSGSSEQFF
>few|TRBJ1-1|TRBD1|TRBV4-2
TGTGCCAGCAGCCTCATCGGGACAGGGAACACTGAAGCTTTCTTT
CASSLIGTGNTEAFF
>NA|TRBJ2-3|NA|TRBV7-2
TGTGCCAGCAGCTTAGTTGATTTGGGGGGTCCGGATACGCAGTATTTT
CASSLVDLGGPDTQYF
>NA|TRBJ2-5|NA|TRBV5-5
TGTGCCAGCAGCTTATGGGGGCAGGCTCAAGAGACCCAGTACTTC
CASSLWGQAQETQYF
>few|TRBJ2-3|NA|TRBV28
TGTGCCAGCAGTTTCCCCCAGGGGAAAGATACGCAGTATTTT
CASSFPQGKDTQYF
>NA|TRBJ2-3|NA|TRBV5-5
TGTGCCAGCAGCTTGGGGGAGTCCAACACAGATACGCAGTATTTT
CASSLGESNTDTQYF
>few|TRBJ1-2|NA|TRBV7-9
TGTGCCAGCAGCCGGACAGTTGTCTATGGCTACACCTTC
CASSRTVVYGYTF
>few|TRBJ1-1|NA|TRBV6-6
TGTGCCAGCACCCTTGGGGGTCCGCTGAACACTGAAGCTTTCTTT
CASTLGGPLNTEAFF
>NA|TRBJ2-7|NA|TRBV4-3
TGCGCCAGCAGCCAAGAATCGAGTTCCTCCTACGAGCAGTACTTC
CASSQESSSSYEQYF
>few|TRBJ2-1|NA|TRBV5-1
TGCGCCAGCAGCTTGGGGGGGGGCCAGAATGAGCAGTTCTTC
CASSLGGGQNEQFF
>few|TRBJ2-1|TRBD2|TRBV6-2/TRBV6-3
TGTGCCAGCAGACTAGCGGCCTGGGATACTGAGCAGTTCTTC
CASRLAAWDTEQFF
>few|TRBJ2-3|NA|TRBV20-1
TGCAGTGCTATCTTTGGGGGAAGGACAGATACGCAGTATTTT
CSAIFGGRTDTQYF
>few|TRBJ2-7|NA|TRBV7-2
TGTGCCAGCGCGCCCTGGGGTGGGGGGATAGGCGAGCAGTACTTC
CASAPWGGGIGEQYF
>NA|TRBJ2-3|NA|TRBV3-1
TGTGCCAGCAGCCAAGGAGCCGGGGCCTCAGATACGCAGTATTTT
CASSQGAGASDTQYF
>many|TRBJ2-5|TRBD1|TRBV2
TGTGCCAGCACCCGACAGGGGGAGACCCAGTACTTC
CASTRQGETQYF
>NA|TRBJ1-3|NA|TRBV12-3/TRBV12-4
TGTGCCACCCAATCGTCCGGCTCTGGAAACACCATATATTTT
CATQSSGSGNTIYF
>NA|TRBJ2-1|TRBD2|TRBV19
TGTGCCAGTAGTATAGCCCGGACTAGCGGGAGGGGACATGAGCAGTTCTTC
CASSIARTSGRGHEQFF
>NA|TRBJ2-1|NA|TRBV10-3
TGTGCCATCAGTGATCGTGGACCCGGGCGTGGTGAGCAGTTCTTC
CAISDRGPGRGEQFF
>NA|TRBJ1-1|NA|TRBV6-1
TGTGCCAGCAGTGAGGCCCGGGCCAGGACTGAAGCTTTCTTT
CASSEARARTEAFF
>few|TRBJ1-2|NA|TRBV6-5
TGTGCCAGCAGCCGCACCACCTTTACTAACTATGGCTACACCTTC
CASSRTTFTNYGYTF
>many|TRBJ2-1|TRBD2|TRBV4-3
TGCGCCAGCAGCTACGCCCTAACTAGCGGACACAATGAGCAGTTCTTC
CASSYALTSGHNEQFF
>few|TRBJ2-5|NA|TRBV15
TGTGCCACCAGCAGAGACCCCCAGGCACAAGAGACCCAGTACTTC
CATSRDPQAQETQYF
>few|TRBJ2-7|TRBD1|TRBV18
TGTGCTAGCTCATCACGGGACAGGGGGTCCCACGAGCAGTACTTC
CASSSRDRGSHEQYF
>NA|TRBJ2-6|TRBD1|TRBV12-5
TGTGCTAGTGGTTCTGACGACAGGGGGCCTGGGGCCAACGTCCTGACTTTC
CASGSDDRGPGANVLTF
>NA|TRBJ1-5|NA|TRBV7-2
TGTGCCAGCAGCTTAGGGGCCATATATAGCAATCAGCCCCAGCATTTT
CASSLGAIYSNQPQHF
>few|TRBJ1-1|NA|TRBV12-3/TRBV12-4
TGTGCCAGCAGTTTATTGGGGGACACTGAAGCTTTCTTT
CASSLLGDTEAFF
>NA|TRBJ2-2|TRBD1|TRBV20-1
TGCAGTGCTTTCCTCGGGACAGGGGCCACCGGGGAGCTGTTTTTT
CSAFLGTGATGELFF
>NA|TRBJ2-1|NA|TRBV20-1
TGCAGTGCTAGAGATGAATGGGTGGAGCAGTTCTTC
CSARDEWVEQFF
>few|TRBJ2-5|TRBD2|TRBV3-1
TGTGCCAGCAGCCAAGGTCAGGCGGGAGGGCCGGGGACCCAGTACTTC
CASSQGQAGGPGTQYF
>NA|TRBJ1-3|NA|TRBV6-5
TGTGCCAGCAAAGTCGACGCCGACTCTGGAAACACCATATATTTT
CASKVDADSGNTIYF
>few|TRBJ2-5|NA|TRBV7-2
TGTGCCAGCAGCTTAGACGGCAGGGGAGAGACCCAGTACTTC
CASSLDGRGETQYF
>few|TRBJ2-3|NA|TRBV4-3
TGCGCCAGCAGCCCCCGACCCTTGGATACGCAGTATTTT
CASSPRPLDTQYF
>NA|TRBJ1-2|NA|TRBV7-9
TGTGCCAGCACCCCACAGGGAGGAGCTAACTATGGCTACACCTTC
CASTPQGGANYGYTF
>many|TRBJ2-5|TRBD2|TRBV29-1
TGCAGCGTTGCAGGGTTTGCGGGAGATAGGGAAGAGACCCAGTACTTC
CSVAGFAGDREETQYF
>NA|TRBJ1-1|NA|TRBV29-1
TGCAGCGTTCCCTTCAGGACGAACACTGAAGCTTTCTTT
CSVPFRTNTEAFF
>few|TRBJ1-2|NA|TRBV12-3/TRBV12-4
TGTGCCAGCGTTCACGGGACTGGCTACACCTTC
CASVHGTGYTF
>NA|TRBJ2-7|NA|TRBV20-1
TGCAGCCCAGCGGGGGACAGCTCCTACGAGCAGTACTTC
CSPAGDSSYEQYF
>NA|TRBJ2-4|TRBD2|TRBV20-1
TGCAGTGCTAGACGGCTAGCGGGAGTCGAGAGCATTCAGTACTTC
CSARRLAGVESIQYF
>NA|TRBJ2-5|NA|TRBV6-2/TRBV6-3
TGTGCCAGCAGTTACACACCCCTAACCAAGGTGGAGACCCAGTACTTC
CASSYTPLTKVETQYF
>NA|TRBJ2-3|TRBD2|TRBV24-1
TGTGCCACCAGTGATCGTAGCGGGGCCGGGGATACGCAGTATTTT
CATSDRSGAGDTQYF
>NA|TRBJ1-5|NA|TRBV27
TGTGCCAGCAGTTTATGGGGGGGAAATCAGCCCCAGCATTTT
CASSLWGGNQPQHF
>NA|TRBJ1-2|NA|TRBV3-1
TGTGCCAGCAGCCAAGGCCCGGACAGCCGAGCTAACTATGGCTACACCTTC
CASSQGPDSRANYGYTF
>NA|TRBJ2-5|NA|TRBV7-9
TGTGCCAGCAGTACCCTCGCGGAGGCTATCCAAGAGACCCAGTACTTC
CASSTLAEAIQETQYF
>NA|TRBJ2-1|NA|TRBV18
TGTGCCAGCTCACTTGGCCTCGGGACCTACAATGAGCAGTTCTTC
CASSLGLGTYNEQFF
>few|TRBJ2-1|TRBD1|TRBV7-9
TGTGCCAGCAGCCCCCGGACAGACAGGGTGATGCAGTTCTTC
CASSPRTDRVMQFF
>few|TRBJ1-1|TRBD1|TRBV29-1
TGCAGCGTTGGAGACAGGGGGCTCACTGAAGCTTTCTTT
CSVGDRGLTEAFF